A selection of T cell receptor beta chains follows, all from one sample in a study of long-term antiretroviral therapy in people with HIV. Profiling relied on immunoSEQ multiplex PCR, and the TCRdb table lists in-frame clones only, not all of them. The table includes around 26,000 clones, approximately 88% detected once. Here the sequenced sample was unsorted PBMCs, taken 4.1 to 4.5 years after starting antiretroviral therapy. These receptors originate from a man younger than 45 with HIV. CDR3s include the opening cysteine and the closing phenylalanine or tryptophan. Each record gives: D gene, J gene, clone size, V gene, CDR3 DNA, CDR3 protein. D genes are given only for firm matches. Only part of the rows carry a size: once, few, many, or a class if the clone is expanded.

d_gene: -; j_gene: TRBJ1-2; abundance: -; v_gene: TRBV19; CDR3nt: TGTGCCAGTAGTATCTGGGCAGCCCAAGGGGGCTACACCTTC; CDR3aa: CASSIWAAQGGYTF
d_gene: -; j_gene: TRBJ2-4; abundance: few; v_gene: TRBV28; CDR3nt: TGTGCCAGCAGTTTACGTCTGACATCCAAAAACATTCAGTACTTC; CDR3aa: CASSLRLTSKNIQYF
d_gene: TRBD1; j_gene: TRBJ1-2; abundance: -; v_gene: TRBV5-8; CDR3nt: TGTGCCAGCAGTCTTGGTTACAGGGGGAACTATGGCTACACCTTC; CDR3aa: CASSLGYRGNYGYTF
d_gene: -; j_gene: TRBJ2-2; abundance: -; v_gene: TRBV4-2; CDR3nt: TGTGCCAGCAGCCAAGAGTACTCGAGCACCGGGGAGCTGTTTTTT; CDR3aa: CASSQEYSSTGELFF
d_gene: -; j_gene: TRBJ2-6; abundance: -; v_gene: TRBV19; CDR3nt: TGTGCCAGTAGTATGACAGGCGGCTCTGGGGCCAACGTCCTGACTTTC; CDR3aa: CASSMTGGSGANVLTF
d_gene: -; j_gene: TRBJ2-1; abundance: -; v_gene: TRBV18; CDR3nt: TGTGCCAGCTCTGGGGGCAATGAGCAGTTCTTC; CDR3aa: CASSGGNEQFF
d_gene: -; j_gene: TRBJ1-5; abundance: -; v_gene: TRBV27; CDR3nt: TGTGCCAGCAGTTTATTGAGCAATCAGCCCCAGCATTTT; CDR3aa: CASSLLSNQPQHF
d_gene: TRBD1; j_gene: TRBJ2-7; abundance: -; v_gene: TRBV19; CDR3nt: TGTGCCAGTAGTATCGGGACAGGGGCCTACGAGCAGTACTTC; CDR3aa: CASSIGTGAYEQYF
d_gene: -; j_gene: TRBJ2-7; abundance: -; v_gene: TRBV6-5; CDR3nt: TGTGCCAGCAGTAGCCTCACCGCGGAAAAGCAGTACTTC; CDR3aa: CASSSLTAEKQYF
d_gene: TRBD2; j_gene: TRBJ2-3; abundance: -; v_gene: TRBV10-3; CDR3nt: TGTGCCATCAGGAATTTAGCGGGGGTAAGCACAGATACGCAGTATTTT; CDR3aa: CAIRNLAGVSTDTQYF
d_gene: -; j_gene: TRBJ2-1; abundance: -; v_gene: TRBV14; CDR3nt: TGTGCCAGCAGCCAAGACCTGGGACTCTCAAGATACAATGAGCAGTTCTTC; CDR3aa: CASSQDLGLSRYNEQFF
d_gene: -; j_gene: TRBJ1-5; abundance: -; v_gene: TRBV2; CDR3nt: TGTGCCAGCAAAGAAAGACAGGCGATTCCAGGGCCCCAGCATTTT; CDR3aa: CASKERQAIPGPQHF
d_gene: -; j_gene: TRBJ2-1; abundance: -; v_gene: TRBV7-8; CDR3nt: TGTGCCAGCAGCTTAGCGTGGGGCTCCTACAATGAGCAGTTCTTC; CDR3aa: CASSLAWGSYNEQFF
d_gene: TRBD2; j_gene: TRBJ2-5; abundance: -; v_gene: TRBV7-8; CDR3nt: TGTGCCAGCAGCTTAGGCTATTCGGGGGGAGAGACCCAGTACTTC; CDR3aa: CASSLGYSGGETQYF
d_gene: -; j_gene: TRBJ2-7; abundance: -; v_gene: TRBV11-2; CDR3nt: TGTGCCAGCAGCTTTTTTATCGGGACAAAAGCCTACGAGCAGTACTTC; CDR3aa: CASSFFIGTKAYEQYF
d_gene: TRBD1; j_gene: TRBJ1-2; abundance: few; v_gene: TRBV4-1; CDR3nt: TGCGCCAGCAGCCAAGATCAGGGGGCTGATGGCTATGGCTACACCTTC; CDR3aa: CASSQDQGADGYGYTF
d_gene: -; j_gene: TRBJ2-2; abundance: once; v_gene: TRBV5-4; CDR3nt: TGTGCCAGCAGCACCAAGACAGAGAACACCGGGGAGCTGTTTTTT; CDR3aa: CASSTKTENTGELFF
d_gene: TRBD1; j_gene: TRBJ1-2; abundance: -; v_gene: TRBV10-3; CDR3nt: TGTGCCATCAGTGAGTCTTCCACAGGGGGGTATGGCTACACCTTC; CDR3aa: CAISESSTGGYGYTF
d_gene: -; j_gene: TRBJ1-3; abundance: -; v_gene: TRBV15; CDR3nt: TGTGCCACCACCTCAGGGACCTCTGGAAACACCATATATTTT; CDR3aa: CATTSGTSGNTIYF
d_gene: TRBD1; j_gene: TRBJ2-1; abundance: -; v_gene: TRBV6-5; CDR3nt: TGTGCCAGCAGTTCCAATGGACAGGGGGGTTTCTTC; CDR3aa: CASSSNGQGGFF
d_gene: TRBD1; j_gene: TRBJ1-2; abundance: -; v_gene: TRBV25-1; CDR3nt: TGTGCCAGCAGTGGACCCCTAAGTACAGGGGTCTTTAACTATGGCTACACCTTC; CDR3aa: CASSGPLSTGVFNYGYTF
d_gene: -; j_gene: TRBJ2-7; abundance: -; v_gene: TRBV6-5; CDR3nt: TGTGCCAGCAGTAAGGGATCTCGGGCCGAGCAGTACTTC; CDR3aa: CASSKGSRAEQYF